The 14 T cell receptor beta chains reported below all come from one sample, sequenced in a study of cytomegalovirus exposure and HLA in healthy donors. The PCR contained 60 Vbeta and 13 Jbeta primers. Generated by immunoSEQ multiplex PCR, the TCRdb table keeps only in-frame clones and is missing some. The table includes some 120,000 clones, approximately 80% detected once. Sequenced input: PBMCs. Every receptor here comes from a man younger than 40 in good health and CMV-seropositive.

Written as DNA, the CDR3 is TGTGCCAGCAGCCCCAAGAATGCAGGGGGCTACTATGGCTACACCTTC. It is translated as CASSPKNAGGYYGYTF. V gene TRBV14 combines with J gene TRBJ1-2, with 8 bases matching TRBD1. This CDR3 spans 16 amino acids. J was trimmed by 3 bases and V by 4 bases; bases with no gene match: 10. Germline assignment: CDR1 SGHDN and CDR2 FVKESK.

The CDR3 spells CASSFLAGGEYEQYF. The CDR3 nucleotides are TGTGCCAGCAGTTTTCTAGCGGGGGGAGAGTACGAGCAGTACTTC. This chain connects TRBV28 to TRBJ2-7; 11 bases agree with TRBD2. V lost 3 bases and J lost 4; bases outside the gene matches: 5. The CDR3 runs to 15 residues. CDR1 is MDHEN and CDR2 is SYDVKM in the germline V gene.

This chain links TRBV10-3 with TRBJ2-3, with TRBD2 matching over 8 bases. V was pared by 6 bases and J by 1 base, with 15 bases of the junction left unmatched. CDR3 length: 18 residues. Per the germline V gene, CDR1 is ENHRY and CDR2 is SYGVKD. The CDR3 bases are TGTGCCATCAGAAAATCTGGGCTAGCGGGCTCTGGCACAGATACGCAGTATTTT. This translates into CAIRKSGLAGSGTDTQYF.

This clone was detected many times. V gene TRBV27 combines with J gene TRBJ2-3; weak D call: TRBD1 (6 bases). The CDR3 totals 14 residues. CDR1 and CDR2 from the germline V gene are MNHEY and SMNVEV (reference sequence). V shed 6 bases and J shed 6 bases, with 16 bases lying between them. The DNA of the CDR3 is TGTGCCAGCAGCAGGGGTGGGGTTGTTGATACGCAGTATTTT. Residues: CASSRGGVVDTQYF.

For the CDR3, the DNA is TGTGCCACCGCCCTCGATGGGCACTATGGCTACACCTTC. Protein sequence: CATALDGHYGYTF. V gene TRBV10-3 combines with J gene TRBJ1-2; D unclear. The germline CDR1 and CDR2 sequences are ENHRY and SYGVKD. The CDR3 has 13 residues. V dropped 10 bases and J dropped 3 bases, with 15 bases sitting between them.

The gene calls are TRBV7-3 and TRBJ1-6, with 7 bases aligning to TRBD1. Germline V lookup: CDR1 SGHTA, CDR2 FQGTGA. This CDR3 is 15 amino acids long. The J segment lost 5 bases and the V segment lost 5 bases, leaving 6 bases of the junction unmatched. The chain's CDR3 is CASSQGGFDNSPLHF. CDR3 in DNA: TGTGCCAGCAGCCAGGGGGGTTTCGATAATTCACCCCTCCACTTT.

V is TRBV13 and J is TRBJ2-4; TRBD1 might be the D (6 bases). Trimming left V 6 bases short and J 13 bases short, with 22 bases between. Germline lookup yields CDR1 PRHDT and CDR2 FYEKMQ (reference sequence). The CDR3 contains 14 residues. CDR3 residues: CASSREVRDTSQYF. CDR3 DNA: TGTGCCAGCAGTCGCGAGGTCCGGGACACTTCGCAGTACTTC. Variable domain in full (rest from reference TRBV13 and TRBJ2-4): AAGVIQSPRHLIKEKRETATLKCYPIPRHDTVYWYQQGPGQDPQFLISFYEKMQSDKGSIPDRFSAQQFSDYHSELNMSSLELGDSALYFCASSREVRDTSQYFGAGTRLSVL.

This chain uses TRBV4-2 with TRBJ2-2; 11 bases fit TRBD2. V lost 4 bases and J lost 2; bases outside the gene matches: 3. The CDR3 spans 16 residues. Germline V lookup: CDR1 LGHNA, CDR2 YNFKEQ. The CDR3 sequence is CASSLAGGPNTGELFF. Written as DNA, the CDR3 is TGTGCCAGCAGCCTAGCGGGGGGGCCCAACACCGGGGAGCTGTTTTTT.

The chain combines TRBV4-1 with TRBJ1-6; D is undetermined. V lost 2 bases and J 10 bases, leaving 12 bases between the germline ends. CDR3 length equals 14 residues. In germline, CDR1 is MGHRA, CDR2 YSYEKL. CDR3 amino acids: CASSQISVRSPLHF. CDR3 DNA: TGCGCCAGCAGCCAAATCTCCGTGCGGTCACCCCTCCACTTT.

The CDR3 coding sequence is TGCGCCAGCAGCTGGGACAGGGGCAACTATGGCTACACCTTC. It is translated as CASSWDRGNYGYTF. The chain has TRBV5-1 and TRBJ1-2, with TRBD1 matching 10 bases. The CDR3 is 14 amino acids. CDR1 SGHRS and CDR2 YFSETQ come from the germline V gene. Trimming at V came to 3 bases and at J to 2 bases, leaving 1 base not matched to a gene.

The chain combines TRBV6-1 with TRBJ1-2, with 7 bases that match TRBD1. The germline V gene has CDR1 MNHNS and CDR2 SASEGT. CDR3 size: 14 residues. The V and J ends lost 7 bases and 0 bases, in that order; junction bases with no gene match: 5. CDR3 nucleotide sequence: TGTGCCAGCATTAACAGGGGAGCTAACTATGGCTACACCTTC. Protein: CASINRGANYGYTF.

As DNA, the CDR3 is TGTGCCAGTAGTATAGACAGCGTGAGAGATGGCTACACCTTC. Protein sequence: CASSIDSVRDGYTF. The chain is built from TRBV19 and TRBJ1-2; D is unresolved. This CDR3 contains 14 residues. Germline V gene data show CDR1 as LNHDA and CDR2 as SQIVND (reference sequence). The germline V and J ends were trimmed by 0 bases and 6 bases, with 11 bases remaining between them.

V gene TRBV7-2 combines with J gene TRBJ2-5, with D maybe TRBD2 (7 bases). This CDR3 contains 14 residues. V lost 4 bases and J lost 6, with 15 bases in between. Germline V gene data show CDR1 as SGHTA and CDR2 as FQGNSA. CDR3 loop: CASSSWGGAKTQYF. The DNA for the CDR3 is TGTGCCAGCAGCTCCTGGGGGGGCGCGAAGACCCAGTACTTC.

This chain uses TRBV27 with TRBJ2-5, with D possibly matching TRBD2 (6 bases). V lost 6 bases, J lost 5 bases, and 16 bases lay in between. The germline V gene has CDR1 MNHEY and CDR2 SMNVEV (reference sequence). This CDR3 has 14 amino acids. The CDR3 is CASRLTGVRETQYF. The CDR3 DNA follows: TGTGCCAGCAGACTGACGGGGGTTCGGGAGACCCAGTACTTC.